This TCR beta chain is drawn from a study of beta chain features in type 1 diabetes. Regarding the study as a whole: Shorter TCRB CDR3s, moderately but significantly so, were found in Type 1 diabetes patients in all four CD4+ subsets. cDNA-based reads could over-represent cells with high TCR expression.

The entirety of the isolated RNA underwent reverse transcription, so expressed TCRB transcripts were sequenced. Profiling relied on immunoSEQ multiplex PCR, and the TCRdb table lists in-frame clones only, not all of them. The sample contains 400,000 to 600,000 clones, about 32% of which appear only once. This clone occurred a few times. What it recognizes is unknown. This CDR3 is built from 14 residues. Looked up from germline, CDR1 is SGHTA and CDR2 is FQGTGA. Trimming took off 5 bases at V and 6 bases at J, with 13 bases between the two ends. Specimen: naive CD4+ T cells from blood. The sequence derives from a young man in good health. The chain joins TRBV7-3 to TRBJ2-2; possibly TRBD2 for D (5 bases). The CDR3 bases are TGTGCCAGCAGCCCGCCACTAGTTTCCGGGGAGCTGTTTTTT. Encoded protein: CASSPPLVSGELFF.